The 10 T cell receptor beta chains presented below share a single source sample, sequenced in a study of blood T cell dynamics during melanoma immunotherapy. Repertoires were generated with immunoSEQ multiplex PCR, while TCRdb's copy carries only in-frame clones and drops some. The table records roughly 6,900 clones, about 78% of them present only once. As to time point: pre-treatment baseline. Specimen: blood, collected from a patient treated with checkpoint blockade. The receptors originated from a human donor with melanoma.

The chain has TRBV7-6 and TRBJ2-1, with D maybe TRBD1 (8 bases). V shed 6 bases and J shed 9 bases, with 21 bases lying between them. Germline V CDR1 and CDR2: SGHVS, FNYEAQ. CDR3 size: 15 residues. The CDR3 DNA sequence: TGTGCCAGCAGGCCAACAGGGGGAGGGAAAGGTGAGCAGTTCTTC. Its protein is CASRPTGGGKGEQFF.

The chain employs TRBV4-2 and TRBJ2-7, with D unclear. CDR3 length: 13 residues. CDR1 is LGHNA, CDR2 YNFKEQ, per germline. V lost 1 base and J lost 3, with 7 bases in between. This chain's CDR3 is CASSQGTGYEQYF. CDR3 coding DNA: TGTGCCAGCAGCCAAGGTACCGGCTACGAGCAGTACTTC.

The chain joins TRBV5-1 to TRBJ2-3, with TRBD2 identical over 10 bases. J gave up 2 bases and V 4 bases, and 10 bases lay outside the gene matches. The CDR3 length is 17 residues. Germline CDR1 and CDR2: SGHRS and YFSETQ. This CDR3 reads CASSRLAGGVNTDTQYF. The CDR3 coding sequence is TGCGCCAGCAGCCGACTAGCGGGCGGAGTTAACACAGATACGCAGTATTTT.

CDR3 loop: CASQFGPSEQFF. The CDR3 DNA reads as TGTGCCTCGCAATTCGGACCCTCTGAGCAGTTCTTC. The V and J genes are TRBV30 and TRBJ2-1; the D is unclear. The germline CDR1 and CDR2 sequences are GTSNPN and SVGIG (reference sequence). Trimming pared 7 bases from V and 9 bases from J, leaving 16 bases between. The CDR3 is made up of 12 amino acids.

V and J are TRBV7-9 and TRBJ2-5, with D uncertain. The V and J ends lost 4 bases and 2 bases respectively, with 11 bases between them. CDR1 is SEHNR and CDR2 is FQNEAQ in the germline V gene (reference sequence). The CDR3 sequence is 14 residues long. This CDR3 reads CASSSKTQQETQYF. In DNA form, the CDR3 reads TGTGCCAGCAGCTCAAAAACTCAACAAGAGACCCAGTACTTC.

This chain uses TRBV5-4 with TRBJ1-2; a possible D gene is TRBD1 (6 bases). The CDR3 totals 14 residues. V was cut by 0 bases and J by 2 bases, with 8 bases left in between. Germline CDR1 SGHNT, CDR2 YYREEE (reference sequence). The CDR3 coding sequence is TGTGCCAGCAGCTTGGGCGGGACAAACTATGGCTACACCTTC. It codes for CASSLGGTNYGYTF.

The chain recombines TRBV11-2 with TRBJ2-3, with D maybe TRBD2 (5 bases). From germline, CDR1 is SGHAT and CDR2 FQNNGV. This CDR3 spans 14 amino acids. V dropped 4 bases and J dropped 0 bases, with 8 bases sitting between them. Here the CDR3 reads CASSSGSSTDTQYF. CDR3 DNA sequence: TGTGCCAGCAGCTCGGGGTCTAGCACAGATACGCAGTATTTT.

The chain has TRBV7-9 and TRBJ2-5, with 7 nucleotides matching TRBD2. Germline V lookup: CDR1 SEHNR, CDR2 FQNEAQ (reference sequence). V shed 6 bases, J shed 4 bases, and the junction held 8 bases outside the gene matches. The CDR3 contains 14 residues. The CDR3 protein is CASSRGGARETQYF. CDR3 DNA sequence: TGTGCCAGCAGTCGGGGAGGGGCACGAGAGACCCAGTACTTC.

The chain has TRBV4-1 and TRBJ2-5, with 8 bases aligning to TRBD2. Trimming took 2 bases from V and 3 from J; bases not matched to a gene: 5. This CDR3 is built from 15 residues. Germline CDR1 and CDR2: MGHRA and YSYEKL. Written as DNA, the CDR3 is TGCGCCAGCAGCCAATTAACTAGCGGAGAAGAGACCCAGTACTTC. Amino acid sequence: CASSQLTSGEETQYF.

CDR3 region: CASSDSIEQYF. CDR3 DNA: TGTGCCAGCAGTGATAGCATTGAGCAGTACTTC. The gene calls are TRBV6-1 and TRBJ2-7; no reliable D call. Trimming removed 3 bases from V and 7 bases from J, with 7 bases in between. Germline V lookup: CDR1 MNHNS, CDR2 SASEGT. The CDR3 sequence is 11 residues long.